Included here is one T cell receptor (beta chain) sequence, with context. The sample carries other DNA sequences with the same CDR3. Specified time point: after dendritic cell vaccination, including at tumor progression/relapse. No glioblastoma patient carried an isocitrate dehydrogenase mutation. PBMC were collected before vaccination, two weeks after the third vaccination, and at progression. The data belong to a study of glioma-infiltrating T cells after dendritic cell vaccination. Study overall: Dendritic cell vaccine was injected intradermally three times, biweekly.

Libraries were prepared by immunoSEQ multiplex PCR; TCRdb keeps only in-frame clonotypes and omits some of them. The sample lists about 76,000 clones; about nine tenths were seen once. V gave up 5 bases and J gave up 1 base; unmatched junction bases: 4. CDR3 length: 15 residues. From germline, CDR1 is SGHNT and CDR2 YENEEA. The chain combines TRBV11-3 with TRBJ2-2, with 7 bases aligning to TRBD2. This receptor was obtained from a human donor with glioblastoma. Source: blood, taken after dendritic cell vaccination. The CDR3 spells CASSPRGGNTGELFF. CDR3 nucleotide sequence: TGTGCCAGCAGCCCTCGCGGGGGGAACACCGGGGAGCTGTTTTTT.